The rows below give T cell receptor beta chains drawn from one sample of a study of T cells in Graves' hyperthyroidism and ophthalmopathy. TCRdb ran MiXCR on the multiplex PCR reads and lists one entry per CDR3 protein. The data contain hundreds of thousands of distinct CDR3 sequences, less than 25% of them singletons. The sample taken for sequencing was blood. All receptors come from a young man with Graves' ophthalmopathy. Each CDR3 is given with its conserved first and last residue. The D gene is left open where the match is weak. Rows may omit the clone size; those that give it use once, few, many or a size class.

J gene	D gene	clone size	V gene	CDR3 DNA	CDR3 protein
TRBJ1-4	TRBD1	many	TRBV12-3/TRBV12-4	TGTGCCAGCAGTCCCACGGCAGGGGGCAATGAAAAACTGTTTTTT	CASSPTAGGNEKLFF
TRBJ2-7	.	few	TRBV6-1	TGTGCCAGCACCTTCCCCTCCGGTGGGGACTACGAGCAGTACTTC	CASTFPSGGDYEQYF
TRBJ2-3	TRBD2	.	TRBV20-1	TGCAGTGCTAGTGGACTAGCGGGAGACCCAGATACGCAGTATTTT	CSASGLAGDPDTQYF
TRBJ2-1	.	few	TRBV4-3	TGCGCCAGCAGCCAAGGGGTAGTAAATGAGCAGTTCTTC	CASSQGVVNEQFF
TRBJ2-1	TRBD2	few	TRBV6-1	TGTGCCAGCACCTGGACGGGACAGACCTACTCCGGGACTAGCCCGAATGAGCAGTTCTTC	CASTWTGQTYSGTSPNEQFF
TRBJ2-1	.	.	TRBV19	TGTGCCAGTAGTATTGGAGCGGGTTCAAATGAGCAGTTCTTC	CASSIGAGSNEQFF
TRBJ2-1	TRBD2	few	TRBV6-1	TGTGCCAGCAGATTCCGGGGGGACAATGAGCAGTTCTTC	CASRFRGDNEQFF
TRBJ1-1	.	many	TRBV28	TGTGCCAGCAGTAGACGAACGGGCAGTGAAGCTTTCTTT	CASSRRTGSEAFF
TRBJ1-3	.	.	TRBV6-2/TRBV6-3	TGTGCCAGCAGCGTACATGGGTATGGAAACACCATATATTTT	CASSVHGYGNTIYF
TRBJ1-2	.	many	TRBV7-9	TGTGCCAGCAGCCAGACAGACCTGTATGGCTACACCTTC	CASSQTDLYGYTF
TRBJ2-1	.	many	TRBV28	TGTGCCAGCAGTTTAGTGCATTATGAGCAGTTCTTC	CASSLVHYEQFF
TRBJ2-5	.	many	TRBV7-3	TGTGCCAGCAGCGTTACAGGGGGGGCTGGGGAGACCCAGTACTTC	CASSVTGGAGETQYF
TRBJ2-2	.	few	TRBV6-1	TGTGCCAGCCCATTGAACACCGGGGAGCTGTTTTTT	CASPLNTGELFF
TRBJ2-7	.	many	TRBV20-1	TGCAGTGCTAGCCCCCGGATATCGGGTGAGCAGTACTTC	CSASPRISGEQYF